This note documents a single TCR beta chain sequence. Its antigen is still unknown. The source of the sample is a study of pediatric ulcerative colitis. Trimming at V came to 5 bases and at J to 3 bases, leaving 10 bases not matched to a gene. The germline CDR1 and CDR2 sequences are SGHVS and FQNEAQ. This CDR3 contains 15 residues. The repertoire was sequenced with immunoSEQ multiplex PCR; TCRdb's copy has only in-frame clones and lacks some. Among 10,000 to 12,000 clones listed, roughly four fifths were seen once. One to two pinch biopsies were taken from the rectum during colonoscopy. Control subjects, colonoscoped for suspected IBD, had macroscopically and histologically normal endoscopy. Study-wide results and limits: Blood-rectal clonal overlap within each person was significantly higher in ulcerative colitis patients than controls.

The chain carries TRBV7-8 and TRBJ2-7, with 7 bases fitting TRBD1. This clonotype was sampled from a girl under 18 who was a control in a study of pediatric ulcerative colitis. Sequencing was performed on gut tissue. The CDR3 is CASSPSGGYHYEQYF. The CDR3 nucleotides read TGTGCCAGCAGCCCCTCAGGGGGATACCACTACGAGCAGTACTTC.